The T cell receptor (beta chain) described here comes from a study of identical twins. V gave up 3 bases and J gave up 5 bases, with 14 bases separating them. Germline CDR1 LNHNV, CDR2 YYDKDF (reference sequence). The CDR3 is made up of 14 amino acids. This clonotype turned up a few times. TCRdb used MiXCR to reprocess the 5' RACE reads, holding one entry per CDR3 protein. Of around 680,000 distinct CDR3 sequences listed, 8.5% to 9.5% are singletons. This same sample was also taken into another study, of yellow fever vaccine responses in identical twins.

The TCR sequence derives from a woman between 18 and 29 years old in good health. The chain links TRBV15 to TRBJ2-7; the D gene is possibly TRBD2 (6 bases). The sequencing input was PBMCs. The CDR3 is CATSSGGALNEQYF. As DNA, the CDR3 is TGTGCCACCAGCAGTGGCGGGGCGTTGAACGAGCAGTACTTC.